This T cell receptor beta chain was sequenced for a study of T-cell reconstitution after alpha-beta-depleted transplantation in children. Overall study findings and caveats: Expanded graft clones, several hundred of them, were reportedly the source of alpha-beta T cells about two months after transplant. Once a year had passed after transplant, T-cell counts and diversity came mostly from newly produced T cells. Recipient T cells and thymic progenitors that survived gave rise to the high TCRbeta diversity observed at day 60 in some patients.

V lost 1 base and J 0 bases, leaving 7 bases between the germline ends. Germline lookup yields CDR1 SGHRS and CDR2 YFSETQ. This CDR3 spans 14 amino acids. In this sample, this clonotype turned up many times. Its target is unknown. During its preparation, the TCRbeta library received unique molecular identifiers. TCRdb reprocessed the PCR reads via MiXCR and lists one record per CDR3 protein. The profile covers hundreds of thousands of distinct CDR3 sequences, with 13% appearing a single time and around 0.79% taken by the ten largest. The chain is built from TRBV5-1 and TRBJ1-1; D uncertain. Sequencing used PBMCs, obtained before TCRalphabeta/CD19-depleted stem cell transplant. The sequence was collected from a girl aged 2 to 10 with congenital amegakaryocytic thrombocytopenia, due to receive a stem cell transplant. The CDR3: CASSLFTVNTEAFF. The CDR3 DNA reads as TGCGCCAGCAGCTTGTTTACGGTGAACACTGAAGCTTTCTTT.